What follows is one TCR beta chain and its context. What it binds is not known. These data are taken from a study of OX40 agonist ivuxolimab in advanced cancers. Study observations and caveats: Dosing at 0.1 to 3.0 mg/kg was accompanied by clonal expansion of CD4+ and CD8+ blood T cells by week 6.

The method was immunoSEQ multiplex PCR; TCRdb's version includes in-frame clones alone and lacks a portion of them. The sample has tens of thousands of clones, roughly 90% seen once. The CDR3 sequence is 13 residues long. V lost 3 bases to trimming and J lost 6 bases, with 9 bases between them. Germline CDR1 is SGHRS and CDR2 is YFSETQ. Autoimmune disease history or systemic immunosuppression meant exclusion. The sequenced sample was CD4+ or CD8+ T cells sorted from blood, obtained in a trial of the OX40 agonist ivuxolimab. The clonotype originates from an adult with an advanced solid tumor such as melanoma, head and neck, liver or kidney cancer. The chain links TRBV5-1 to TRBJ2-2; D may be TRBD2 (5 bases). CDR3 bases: TGCGCCAGCAGCTCGCAGGAGGCCGGGGAGCTGTTTTTT. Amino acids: CASSSQEAGELFF.